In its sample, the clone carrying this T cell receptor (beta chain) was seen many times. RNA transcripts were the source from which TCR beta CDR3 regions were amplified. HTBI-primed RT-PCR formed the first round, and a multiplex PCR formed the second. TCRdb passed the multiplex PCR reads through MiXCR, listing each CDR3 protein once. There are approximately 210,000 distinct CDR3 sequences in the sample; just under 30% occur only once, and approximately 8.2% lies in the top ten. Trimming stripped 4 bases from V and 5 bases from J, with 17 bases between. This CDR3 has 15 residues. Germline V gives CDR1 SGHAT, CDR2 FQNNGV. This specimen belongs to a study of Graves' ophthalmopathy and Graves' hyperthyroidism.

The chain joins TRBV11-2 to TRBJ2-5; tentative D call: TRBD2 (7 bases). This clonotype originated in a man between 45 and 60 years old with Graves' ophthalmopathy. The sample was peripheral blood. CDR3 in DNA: TGTGCCAGCAGCTGGGCGGCAGGGGAGGGCGAGACCCAGTACTTC. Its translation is CASSWAAGEGETQYF.